A single sample is the source of the 7 T cell receptor beta chains below, sequenced in a study of cytomegalovirus exposure and HLA in healthy donors. Here immunoSEQ multiplex PCR was the method, and the copy in TCRdb shows in-frame clones only, minus some. Here the sample spans tens of thousands of clones, approximately 94% being singletons. The sample comprised PBMCs. The source is a young woman in good health and CMV-seropositive.

J is TRBJ1-1 and V is TRBV28; TRBD1 agrees at 8 bases. Germline CDR1 and CDR2: MDHEN and SYDVKM. The CDR3 has 13 amino acids. J lost 11 bases, V lost 5 bases, and 10 bases had no gene match. The CDR3 loop reads CASSGTGGDEAFF. The CDR3 nucleotides read TGTGCCAGCAGTGGAACAGGGGGAGATGAGGCTTTCTTT.

This clone came up once. J is TRBJ1-2 and V is TRBV5-1; 9 bases are a match to TRBD1. The ends lost 4 bases at V and 4 bases at J; junction bases unmatched: 17. The V gene's germline CDR1 is SGHRS and CDR2 YFSETQ. This CDR3 spans 18 amino acids. The DNA of the CDR3 is TGCGCCAGCAGCCACACTAATCCGGGACAGGGAATCGGCTATGGCTACACCTTC. Its protein product is CASSHTNPGQGIGYGYTF.

The V and J genes are TRBV28 and TRBJ2-7, with 15 positions matching TRBD2. V lost 5 bases and J lost 5; bases outside the gene matches: 22. Germline V gene sequence: CDR1 MDHEN, CDR2 SYDVKM. This CDR3 comprises 21 residues. CDR3 sequence reads: CASSPGPSLGGLAGGGNEQYF. CDR3 bases: TGTGCCAGCAGTCCCGGCCCCAGTTTGGGGGGACTAGCGGGAGGAGGGAACGAGCAGTACTTC. The full variable domain, completed using reference TRBV28 and TRBJ2-7, is DVKVTQSSRYLVKRTGEKVFLECVQDMDHENMFWYRQDPGLGLRLIYFSYDVKMKEKGDIPEGYSVSREKKERFSLILESASTNQTSMYLCASSPGPSLGGLAGGGNEQYFGPGTRLTVT.

The chain uses TRBV6-5 and TRBJ2-5; 12 bases are shared with TRBD1. The germline V gene has CDR1 MNHEY and CDR2 SVGAGI. CDR3 length equals 16 residues. Trimming at V came to 1 base and at J to 5 bases, leaving 5 bases not matched to a gene. The CDR3 sequence is CASSYWDRGLEETQYF. The CDR3 nucleotides read TGTGCCAGCAGTTACTGGGACAGGGGGCTCGAGGAGACCCAGTACTTC.

In the case of this clone: Additional DNA sequences in this sample encode the identical CDR3. For the CDR3, the DNA is TGCGCCAGCAGCCCAGGGACAGGGGATCAGCCCCAGCATTTT. Encoded protein: CASSPGTGDQPQHF. The chain joins TRBV5-1 to TRBJ1-5; 10 bases match TRBD1. This CDR3 region has 14 residues. Germline lookup yields CDR1 SGHRS and CDR2 YFSETQ. Unmatched junction bases numbered 3, after V lost 4 bases and J lost 5 bases.

This clone was observed a single time. The chain couples TRBV4-1 to TRBJ2-7, with TRBD2 identical over 7 bases. The germline CDR1 and CDR2 sequences are MGHRA and YSYEKL. The length of the CDR3 is 16 residues. V dropped 1 base and J dropped 4; count of bases not matched to a gene: 10. In DNA form, the CDR3 reads TGCGCCAGCAGCCAAGGGGGCGGGAGTAATTTATACGAGCAGTACTTC. Amino acid sequence: CASSQGGGSNLYEQYF.

This rearrangement joins TRBV2 to TRBJ1-4; no clear D gene. The CDR3 has 16 amino acids. V dropped 3 bases and J dropped 4 bases, with 15 bases sitting between them. CDR1 and CDR2 (germline): SNHLY, FYNNEI. CDR3 sequence (DNA): TGTGCCAGCAGTGAGAAGAGCGGCAGGCTTAATGAAAAACTGTTTTTT. Encoded protein: CASSEKSGRLNEKLFF.